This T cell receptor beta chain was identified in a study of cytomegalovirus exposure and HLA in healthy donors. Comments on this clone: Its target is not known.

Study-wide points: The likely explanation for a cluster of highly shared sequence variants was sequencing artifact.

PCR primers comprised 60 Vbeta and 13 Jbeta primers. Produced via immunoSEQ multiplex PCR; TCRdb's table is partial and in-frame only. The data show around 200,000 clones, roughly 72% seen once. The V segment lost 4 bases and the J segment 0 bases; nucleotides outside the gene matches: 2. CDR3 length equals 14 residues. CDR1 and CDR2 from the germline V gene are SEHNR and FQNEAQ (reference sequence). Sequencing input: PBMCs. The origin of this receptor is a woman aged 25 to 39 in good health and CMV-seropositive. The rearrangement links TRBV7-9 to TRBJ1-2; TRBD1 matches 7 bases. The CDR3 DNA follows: TGTGCCAGCAGCTGGGGACAGTCTAACTATGGCTACACCTTC. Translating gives CASSWGQSNYGYTF.